A selection of T cell receptor beta chains follows, all from one sample in a study of T cell repertoires in cytomegalovirus infection. In TCRdb, the reads were re-called with MiXCR into one record per CDR3 protein. The sample lists approximately 400,000 distinct CDR3 sequences, approximately 32% occurring once. Sequencing used PBMCs. The source of these receptors is a human donor in good health (CMV status not recorded). Some clones in this sample may be carry-over from other donors' samples. Each CDR3 is given with its conserved first and last residue. Fields, in order: J gene, V gene, clone size, D gene, CDR3 DNA, CDR3 protein. D genes are given only for firm matches. Clone size is not always given. Where it is, it says once, few, many or a class for expanded clones.

TRBJ2-7	TRBV10-3	few	TRBD2	TGTGCCTCCAGTCCGGGGACTAGCGGGCGAAACTCCTACGAGCAGTACTTC	CASSPGTSGRNSYEQYF
TRBJ2-2	TRBV5-8	NA	TRBD2	TGTGCCAGCAGCCCCCGGGGACTAGCTACCGGGGAGCTGTTTTTT	CASSPRGLATGELFF
TRBJ2-7	TRBV7-6	many	NA	TGTGCCAGCAGCTTTAGTGAGGGGGACCCCACGACCTACGAGCAGTACTTC	CASSFSEGDPTTYEQYF
TRBJ2-7	TRBV7-9	many	TRBD1	TGTGCCAGCAGCTCTCAGAAGGGACAGGCGTTCTACGAGCAGTACTTC	CASSSQKGQAFYEQYF
TRBJ1-2	TRBV3-1	NA	NA	TGTGCCAGCAGCCAAGGTGGGAAGTTCGGCTACACCTTC	CASSQGGKFGYTF
TRBJ2-7	TRBV3-1	NA	TRBD2	TGTGCCAGCAGCCAAGTTGGCGGCGGGGGGGGAGTCTACGAGCAGTACTTC	CASSQVGGGGGVYEQYF
TRBJ2-5	TRBV7-2	many	TRBD2	TGTGCCAGCAGCTTAAGCCGAGCGGGACTAGCGGCCCAAGAGACCCAGTACTTC	CASSLSRAGLAAQETQYF
TRBJ1-4	TRBV6-5	NA	NA	TGTGCCAGCACCCCCAGTGCCACTAATGAAAAACTGTTTTTT	CASTPSATNEKLFF
TRBJ2-6	TRBV7-6	NA	NA	TGTGCCAGCAGCTTCTTCAGCTCTGGGGCCAACGTCCTGACTTTC	CASSFFSSGANVLTF
TRBJ2-1	TRBV20-1	NA	TRBD2	TGCAGTGCTTTTTTAACTCCTCTAGCGGGGGGGCGGAATGAGCAGTTCTTC	CSAFLTPLAGGRNEQFF
TRBJ2-1	TRBV7-6	many	TRBD2	TGTGCCAGCAGTATGAGACTAGCGGGTATGACCTACAATGAGCAGTTCTTC	CASSMRLAGMTYNEQFF
TRBJ2-2	TRBV6-7	NA	NA	TGTGCCGCCGGAGTGGGGGAGCTGTTTTTT	CAAGVGELFF
TRBJ1-5	TRBV19	NA	NA	TGTGCCAGTAGGGCCGGGGAACGGGTCAATCAGCCCCAGCATTTT	CASRAGERVNQPQHF
TRBJ1-2	TRBV6-1	many	NA	TGTGCCAGCAGTGAAGGCGGAGGGGGCTATGGCTACACCTTC	CASSEGGGGYGYTF
TRBJ1-4	TRBV7-2	few	TRBD1	TGTGCCGGCTTAGGACAGGGGGATGAAAAACTGTTTTTT	CAGLGQGDEKLFF
TRBJ1-6	TRBV4-1	few	TRBD1	TGCGCCAGCAGCCACTCCGGGACAGATAATTCACCCCTCCACTTT	CASSHSGTDNSPLHF
TRBJ1-1	TRBV19	NA	NA	TGTGCCAGTACGGAATACATGAACACTGAAGCTTTCTTT	CASTEYMNTEAFF
TRBJ2-2	TRBV12-5	many	TRBD2	TGTGCTAGTGGTTTGGTAGGACTAGCGGGGGCTACGAACACCGGGGAGCTGTTTTTT	CASGLVGLAGATNTGELFF
TRBJ2-1	TRBV11-2	few	TRBD1	TGTGCCAGCAGCTACGAAGCCGGGACAGGGTTTTCCCACCGCCAGCAGTTCTTC	CASSYEAGTGFSHRQQFF
TRBJ1-5	TRBV5-6	few	TRBD1	TGTGCCAGCAGCTGGGGACAGGGGGATCAGCCCCAGCATTTT	CASSWGQGDQPQHF
TRBJ1-2	TRBV27	few	NA	TGTGCCAGCAGTTTAAAGGCGGACAGAAACTATGGCTACACCTTC	CASSLKADRNYGYTF
TRBJ2-3	TRBV29-1	few	TRBD2	TGCAGCGTCCCCCTGCTAGCGGGGGCTAGTACTAGCACAGATACGCAGTATTTT	CSVPLLAGASTSTDTQYF
TRBJ1-1	TRBV6-2/TRBV6-3	NA	NA	TGTGCCAACAGGGAGGGCAGGGCAGCTGAAGCTTTCTTT	CANREGRAAEAFF
TRBJ2-7	TRBV20-1	NA	NA	TGCAGTGCTAGAGAGTGGGCCATAGACTACGAGCAGTACTTC	CSAREWAIDYEQYF
TRBJ1-1	TRBV27	NA	NA	TGTGCCAGCACTTTATCGGCCGATATGAACACTGAAGCTTTCTTT	CASTLSADMNTEAFF
TRBJ1-5	TRBV7-2	many	NA	TGTGCCAGCAGCCCACGGGCAGGGGACTATAGCAATCAGCCCCAGCATTTT	CASSPRAGDYSNQPQHF
TRBJ2-7	TRBV18	NA	NA	TGTGCCAGCTCATTGTCTGGGGATTACTACGAGCAGTACTTC	CASSLSGDYYEQYF
TRBJ2-2	TRBV7-3	NA	TRBD2	TGTGCCAGCAGCTTATTCGGGGGGTTGACCGGGGAGCTGTTTTTT	CASSLFGGLTGELFF
TRBJ1-1	TRBV5-6	NA	NA	TGTGCCAGCACACGCTATTACCCTGGGGTGAACACTGAAGCTTTCTTT	CASTRYYPGVNTEAFF
TRBJ1-5	TRBV6-1	NA	NA	TGTGCCAGCAGTGGGACCACAGGTCAGCCCCAGCATTTT	CASSGTTGQPQHF
TRBJ1-1	TRBV9	few	TRBD1	TGTGCCAGCAGCGTAGTCACAGGGGGAGTAAACACTGAAGCTTTCTTT	CASSVVTGGVNTEAFF
TRBJ2-7	TRBV7-2	many	TRBD1	TGTGCCAGCAGCATCCAACCCCACACGTTGGGGACAGTTCGGCAGTACTTC	CASSIQPHTLGTVRQYF
TRBJ1-4	TRBV19	few	NA	TGTGCCAGTAGTATAGCAGGAGGACTGTTTTTT	CASSIAGGLFF
TRBJ2-5	TRBV7-6	many	TRBD2	TGTGCCAGCAGCTTAGGGTCCGGGACTAGCGGGCAAGAGACCCAGTACTTC	CASSLGSGTSGQETQYF
TRBJ1-2	TRBV2	NA	NA	TGTGCCAGCCTCGCGCAGGGGATGGATGGCTACACCTTC	CASLAQGMDGYTF
TRBJ2-7	TRBV6-5	NA	NA	TGTGCCAGCAGTTACATTTGGCCCGCCCCCTACGAGCAGTACTTC	CASSYIWPAPYEQYF
TRBJ1-2	TRBV7-2	many	NA	TGTGCCAGCAGCTTAGATTGGGCAGGGACCTATGGCTACACCTTC	CASSLDWAGTYGYTF
TRBJ1-2	TRBV7-6	few	NA	TGTGCCAGCAGCCCTAACCCCCGGGACCTTCATGGCTACACCTTC	CASSPNPRDLHGYTF
TRBJ2-1	TRBV7-2	NA	TRBD1	TGTGCCAGCAGCTTAGCAGTCTTCGGACAGGCTCAGTTCTTC	CASSLAVFGQAQFF
TRBJ1-1	TRBV4-1	NA	NA	TGCGCCAGCAGAGAGGATATGACAAGAAACACTGAAGCTTTCTTT	CASREDMTRNTEAFF
TRBJ2-2	TRBV28	few	NA	TGTGCCAGCAGTTTAGAAGTTACCGGGGAGCTGTTTTTT	CASSLEVTGELFF
TRBJ2-2	TRBV7-6	many	TRBD2	TGTGCCAGCAGCCCTTGGACTAGCGGGACCGGGGAGCTGTTTTTT	CASSPWTSGTGELFF
TRBJ1-6	TRBV30	NA	NA	TGTGCCTGGAGTCTGTTGGCCAGGAGCTCCTATAATTCACCCCTCCACTTT	CAWSLLARSSYNSPLHF
TRBJ1-5	TRBV6-1	NA	TRBD1	TGTGCCAGCAGACCCGGGACAGGGTTCAATCAGCCCCAGCATTTT	CASRPGTGFNQPQHF
TRBJ1-2	TRBV29-1	few	NA	TGCAGTTCCTCGAGGATTGGCAGGGGAGGGGGTAACTATGGCTACACCTTC	CSSSRIGRGGGNYGYTF